Described below is a single TCR beta chain sequence and its context. Antigen specificity is unknown. V lost 2 bases and J lost 5; bases outside the gene matches: 3. Germline V CDR1 and CDR2: SGHTA, FQGTGA. The CDR3 spans 14 residues. The sample is drawn from a study of cytomegalovirus exposure and HLA in healthy donors. Study-level findings and limits: Across donors, presence/absence analyses took sequencing depth to be roughly uniform.

The PCR contained 60 Vbeta and 13 Jbeta primers. Sequencing used immunoSEQ multiplex PCR; TCRdb keeps in-frame clones, though not all of them. The sample lists 95,000 to 150,000 clones, 7% to 9.5% seen once, with about 6.6% in the top ten. This chain uses TRBV7-3 with TRBJ2-3, with 8 bases lining up with TRBD1. The clonotype comes from a middle-aged woman in good health and CMV-seropositive. The sequencing sample was made of PBMCs. The CDR3, as DNA: TGTGCCAGCAGCTTACAGGGGGCAGGAGATACGCAGTATTTT. It specifies CASSLQGAGDTQYF.